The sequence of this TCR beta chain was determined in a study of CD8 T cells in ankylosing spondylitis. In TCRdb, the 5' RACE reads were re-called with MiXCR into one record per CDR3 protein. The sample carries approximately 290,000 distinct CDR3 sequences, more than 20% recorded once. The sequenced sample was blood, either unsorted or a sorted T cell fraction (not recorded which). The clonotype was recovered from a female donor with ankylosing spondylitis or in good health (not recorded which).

The CDR3 is CASGASFIQYF. The CDR3 DNA follows: TGTGCCAGCGGAGCAAGCTTCATTCAGTACTTC. This chain joins TRBV7-2 and TRBJ2-4; D gene uncertain. Germline CDR1 SGHTA, CDR2 FQGNSA. The CDR3 is 11 residues long. The ends were cut back, 8 bases at V and 9 bases at J, with 11 bases in the middle.